These T cell receptor beta chains were read from a single sample in a study of cytomegalovirus exposure and HLA in healthy donors. The data were produced by immunoSEQ multiplex PCR, yet TCRdb's version contains in-frame clones alone and is incomplete. The data show approximately 150,000 clones, about 70% seen once. The sample taken for sequencing was PBMCs. The receptor source for this set is a man aged 55 to 69 in good health and CMV-seronegative. Both conserved end residues are part of each CDR3. D genes are given only for firm matches. Clone size appears in some rows only: once, few, many, or a class for an expanded clone.

TRBJ1-6,TRBD1,NA,16,TRBV7-8,CASSHVRTGYNSPLHF,TGTGCCAGCAGCCACGTTCGGACAGGGTATAATTCACCCCTCCACTTT
TRBJ2-1,TRBD2,NA,15,TRBV6-1,CASNSREGFGNEQFF,TGTGCCAGCAATTCGCGGGAGGGCTTTGGCAATGAGCAGTTCTTC
TRBJ2-7,NA,once,12,TRBV18,CASSPGTYEQYF,TGTGCCAGCTCACCGGGCACCTACGAGCAGTACTTC
TRBJ1-5,NA,NA,16,TRBV4-1,CASSHVKTGLRQPQHF,TGCGCCAGCAGCCACGTAAAGACAGGTCTCCGACAGCCCCAGCATTTT
TRBJ1-2,TRBD1,NA,17,TRBV9,CASSVEAGGVSNYGYTF,TGTGCCAGCAGCGTAGAGGCAGGGGGAGTATCTAACTATGGCTACACCTTC
TRBJ2-1,TRBD2,NA,17,TRBV6-4,CASSPRLLAGGPDEQFF,TGTGCCAGCAGTCCCCGATTACTAGCGGGAGGGCCCGATGAGCAGTTCTTC
TRBJ1-5,TRBD1,NA,15,TRBV28,CASSLDRGQNQPQHF,TGTGCCAGCAGTTTGGACAGGGGGCAAAATCAGCCCCAGCATTTT
TRBJ2-5,NA,NA,13,TRBV6-1,CASSEPQGWAQYF,TGTGCCAGCAGTGAACCCCAGGGATGGGCCCAGTACTTC
TRBJ2-5,TRBD1,NA,12,TRBV29-1,CSGGTGQETQYF,TGCAGCGGGGGGACAGGGCAAGAGACCCAGTACTTC
TRBJ2-7,TRBD1,NA,14,TRBV7-8,CASSPRTGAYEQYF,TGTGCCAGCAGCCCCCGGACAGGGGCCTACGAGCAGTACTTC
TRBJ1-1,NA,NA,17,TRBV15,CATSTISRDLGGTEAFF,TGTGCCACCAGCACAATATCCCGGGACCTGGGGGGCACTGAAGCTTTCTTT
TRBJ1-6,NA,NA,16,TRBV5-1,CASSLAGGGGNSPLHF,TGCGCCAGCAGCTTGGCCGGGGGGGGCGGGAATTCACCCCTCCACTTT
TRBJ1-6,TRBD1,once,16,TRBV19,CASSEGAYRNNSPLHF,TGTGCCAGTAGCGAGGGGGCATATCGGAACAATTCACCCCTCCACTTT
TRBJ1-5,TRBD1,NA,15,TRBV4-3,CASSQTGGGNQPQHF,TGCGCCAGCAGCCAAACAGGGGGCGGCAATCAGCCCCAGCATTTT
TRBJ1-2,NA,NA,13,TRBV5-1,CASSLATAYGYTF,TGCGCCAGCAGCTTGGCCACAGCCTATGGCTACACCTTC
TRBJ2-1,NA,NA,13,TRBV30,CAWGGSLDDEQFF,TGTGCCTGGGGAGGGTCCCTAGACGATGAGCAGTTCTTC
TRBJ1-4,TRBD1,NA,15,TRBV2,CASRRIDRGNEKLFF,TGTGCCAGCAGACGCATCGACAGGGGTAATGAAAAACTGTTTTTT
TRBJ2-1,NA,NA,13,TRBV30,CAWSGGPYNEQFF,TGTGCCTGGAGTGGCGGGCCCTACAATGAGCAGTTCTTC
TRBJ2-3,NA,NA,16,TRBV4-2,CASSQDSGTSTDTQYF,TGTGCCAGCAGCCAAGATTCAGGGACTAGCACAGATACGCAGTATTTT
TRBJ2-2,NA,NA,13,TRBV4-1,CASSQDVGWELFF,TGCGCCAGCAGCCAAGATGTGGGCTGGGAGCTGTTTTTT
TRBJ2-7,NA,few,18,TRBV4-2,CASSQETGNGGMDDEQYF,TGTGCCAGCAGCCAAGAGACAGGGAACGGGGGTATGGACGACGAGCAGTACTTC
TRBJ2-3,TRBD1,few,15,TRBV19,CASSIGTGGVNTQYF,TGTGCCAGTAGTATCGGGACAGGGGGCGTAAATACGCAGTATTTT
TRBJ1-4,NA,NA,14,TRBV5-1,CASSSGVEHEKLFF,TGCGCCAGCAGCTCGGGGGTTGAGCATGAAAAACTGTTTTTT
TRBJ2-1,NA,few,15,TRBV7-2,CASSLTAGTYNEQFF,TGTGCCAGCAGCTTAACGGCGGGGACCTACAATGAGCAGTTCTTC
TRBJ1-1,NA,few,13,TRBV4-2,CASSQVQGPRAFF,TGTGCCAGCAGCCAAGTGCAGGGGCCCCGGGCTTTCTTT
TRBJ1-1,TRBD1,once,14,TRBV28,CASSPTGRNTEAFF,TGTGCCAGCAGTCCGACAGGGAGGAACACTGAAGCTTTCTTT
TRBJ1-3,NA,NA,15,TRBV5-1,CASSLYRSSGNTIYF,TGCGCCAGCAGCTTATACAGGAGCTCTGGAAACACCATATATTTT
TRBJ2-1,TRBD1,NA,15,TRBV7-7,CASSLVQGAGNEQFF,TGTGCTAGCAGCCTAGTACAGGGGGCCGGCAATGAGCAGTTCTTC
TRBJ1-2,TRBD1,few,14,TRBV7-9,CASSLDRGHDGYTF,TGTGCCAGCAGCTTGGACAGGGGGCACGATGGCTACACCTTC
TRBJ2-7,NA,NA,15,TRBV6-1,CASRTFGQGPYEQYF,TGTGCCAGCAGAACCTTCGGGCAGGGGCCCTACGAGCAGTACTTC
TRBJ2-2,TRBD1,NA,15,TRBV4-1,CASSYEGADTGELFF,TGCGCCAGCTCTTACGAGGGGGCCGACACCGGGGAGCTGTTTTTT
TRBJ2-7,TRBD1,NA,15,TRBV10-3,CAITERDRGIYEQYF,TGTGCCATCACCGAGAGGGACAGGGGGATCTACGAGCAGTACTTC
TRBJ1-4,NA,NA,15,TRBV7-2,CASSLNQGMGEKLFF,TGTGCCAGCAGCCTCAACCAGGGGATGGGTGAAAAACTGTTTTTT
TRBJ2-1,TRBD2,NA,17,TRBV7-3,CASSKWTSGSSYNEQFF,TGTGCCAGCAGCAAGTGGACTAGCGGGAGTTCCTACAATGAGCAGTTCTTC
TRBJ2-5,NA,NA,14,TRBV7-6,CASSFHEDLETQYF,TGTGCCAGCAGCTTTCACGAGGATTTGGAGACCCAGTACTTC